The present T cell receptor (beta chain) was sequenced within a study of identifying expanded T cells in peripheral blood. Study results and limitations: Across healthy donors, higher total template counts meant significantly greater approximately two-week count variance. Technical replicates showed 0.9 to 1.5 changed clones; two weeks roughly 15; four weeks 19.

During the collection period, no donor immune events like infections were recorded. Sequencing was performed with immunoSEQ multiplex PCR; in TCRdb, only in-frame clones are kept and a portion is missing. Found here are approximately 85,000 clones, 84% of them singletons; the top ten hold 15% to 20%. The CDR3 is made up of 14 amino acids. Per germline, CDR1 SNHLY and CDR2 FYNNEI. V shed 7 bases, J shed 5 bases, and the junction held 6 bases outside the gene matches. This clone was detected only once. Its antigen is currently unknown. The rearrangement links TRBV2 to TRBJ2-5; 11 bases are a match to TRBD1. This sequence was found in a person aged 18 to 75 in good health. What was sequenced was blood. The CDR3 here is CASTGQGAGETQYF. As DNA, the CDR3 is TGTGCCAGCACTGGACAGGGGGCAGGGGAGACCCAGTACTTC.